This is a list of T cell receptor beta chains from one sample in a study of cytomegalovirus exposure and HLA in healthy donors. Libraries were prepared by immunoSEQ multiplex PCR; TCRdb keeps only in-frame clonotypes and omits some of them. The table lists around 140,000 clones, with approximately 0.88% in the top ten. Sequencing was done on a sample of PBMCs. Every receptor here comes from a male donor in good health and CMV-seronegative. The CDR3 runs from the conserved cysteine through the conserved F or W. Fields, in order: D gene, J gene, V gene, CDR3 protein, CDR3 DNA. The D gene is left open where the match is weak.

TRBD1,TRBJ2-7,TRBV5-1,CASSLEQGAYEQYF,TGCGCCAGCAGCTTGGAACAGGGGGCCTACGAGCAGTACTTC
.,TRBJ1-1,TRBV7-2,CASSQSVLNTEAFF,TGTGCCAGCAGCCAAAGCGTATTGAACACTGAAGCTTTCTTT
.,TRBJ1-4,TRBV30,CAWSVPGQLNEKLFF,TGTGCCTGGAGTGTACCAGGCCAGCTAAACGAAAAACTGTTTTTT
.,TRBJ2-2,TRBV29-1,CSVRDTSTGELFF,TGCAGCGTTCGGGACACCAGCACCGGGGAGCTGTTTTTT
.,TRBJ1-1,TRBV6-4,CASSQSGGEAFF,TGTGCCAGCAGCCAAAGTGGGGGGGAAGCTTTCTTT
.,TRBJ1-6,TRBV4-1,CASSQERQGSSPLHF,TGCGCCAGCAGCCAAGAGCGCCAGGGGAGTTCACCCCTCCACTTT
TRBD1,TRBJ2-7,TRBV18,CATHPGTGSIDEQYF,TGTGCCACCCACCCCGGGACAGGGAGTATTGACGAGCAGTACTTC
.,TRBJ2-7,TRBV6-6,CASSRELGNEQYF,TGTGCCAGCAGTCGGGAGTTGGGGAACGAGCAGTACTTC
TRBD1,TRBJ1-5,TRBV10-3,CAIRQGAAGNQPQHF,TGTGCCATCAGACAGGGGGCCGCGGGCAATCAGCCCCAGCATTTT
TRBD1,TRBJ2-2,TRBV2,CASSLGQSNTGELFF,TGTGCCAGCAGCTTGGGACAGAGTAACACCGGGGAGCTGTTTTTT
TRBD1,TRBJ2-7,TRBV6-1,CASSEAIRDSRYEQYF,TGTGCCAGCAGTGAAGCGATAAGGGACAGCCGCTACGAGCAGTACTTC
.,TRBJ2-7,TRBV9,CASSTGYEQYF,TGTGCCAGCAGCACCGGCTACGAGCAGTACTTC
TRBD2,TRBJ2-1,TRBV30,CAWSGKGLAENEQFF,TGTGCCTGGAGTGGGAAGGGACTAGCGGAGAATGAGCAGTTCTTC
TRBD1,TRBJ2-5,TRBV5-1,CASSPTGGWETQYF,TGCGCCAGCAGCCCGACAGGGGGGTGGGAGACCCAGTACTTC
TRBD1,TRBJ2-7,TRBV6-1,CASRPGQLYEQYF,TGTGCCAGCAGGCCGGGACAGCTCTACGAGCAGTACTTC
.,TRBJ2-7,TRBV12-5,CASGFIYEQYF,TGTGCTAGTGGTTTCATCTACGAGCAGTACTTC
.,TRBJ2-3,TRBV7-2,CASSSNRADTQYF,TGTGCCAGCAGCTCAAACAGGGCAGATACGCAGTATTTT